This T cell receptor beta chain was recovered during a study of T cell responses to AZD1222 COVID-19 vaccine. General study points: CD4 TCRs associated with vaccination spanned spike, dominating at 160-218 and 743-854.

This CDR3 spans 13 amino acids. The V and J ends lost 4 bases and 9 bases respectively, with 14 bases between them. CDR1 ENHRY and CDR2 SYGVKD come from the germline V gene. Libraries were prepared by immunoSEQ multiplex PCR; TCRdb keeps only in-frame clonotypes and omits some of them. The sample yields 120,000 or so clones, approximately 90% seen once. Notes on this clone: Antigen specificity is unknown.

Material: peripheral blood, obtained on day 0 of AZD1222 vaccination. The TCR comes from an adult in good health. The genes are TRBV10-3 and TRBJ2-3, with D hard to call. As DNA, the CDR3 is TGTGCCATCAGTGCCCCCCGTGTAGTCACGCAGTATTTT. Its protein product is CAISAPRVVTQYF.